The 24 T cell receptor beta chains listed next were all sequenced from one sample in a study of Ad26.COV2.S vaccination and SARS-CoV-2 variants. TCRdb's table, derived via immunoSEQ multiplex PCR, lists solely in-frame clones and lacks some. This table holds around 400,000 clones, around four fifths found once. Treatment in this sample: 15 to 20 received Ad26.COV2.S at low or high dose, single or two shots; a few received placebo; per-sample allocation not given. Samples analyzed were those drawn on day 63 after the first vaccine or placebo injection. Specimen: peripheral blood, collected in a trial of Ad26.COV2.S vaccine versus placebo. These TCRs come from a person aged 18-60 years who received the Ad26.COV2.S COVID-19 vaccine or a placebo.

The CDR3 spells CATSDFEQGFYTQYF. CDR3 DNA sequence: TGTGCCACCAGTGATTTTGAGCAGGGCTTTTATACGCAGTATTTT. The V call is TRBV24-1, the J call TRBJ2-3, with D possibly being TRBD1 (5 bases). The V end was cut by 1 base, the J end by 7 bases, with 14 bases between. The germline gives CDR1 KGHDR, CDR2 SFDVKD. This CDR3 contains 15 residues.

The chain recombines TRBV5-6 with TRBJ1-2; D not certain. The CDR3 loop spans 15 amino acids. V gave up 2 bases and J gave up 0 bases, with 11 bases separating them. Germline V CDR1 and CDR2: SGHDT, YYEEEE. CDR3 nucleotides: TGTGCCAGCAGCTTCATAAGAGGAGCTAACTATGGCTACACCTTC. Translation: CASSFIRGANYGYTF.

The chain couples TRBV6-5 to TRBJ2-7, with D tentatively TRBD1 (5 bases). The CDR3 loop spans 14 amino acids. Germline CDR1 and CDR2: MNHEY and SVGAGI. The V end was cut by 11 bases, the J end by 2 bases, with 19 bases between. Written as DNA, the CDR3 is TGTGCCCTAGGCCCCCCAGGGCGTACCTACGAGCAGTACTTC. This encodes CALGPPGRTYEQYF.

V is TRBV2 and J is TRBJ1-1, with D tentatively TRBD1 (5 bases). The germline gives CDR1 SNHLY, CDR2 FYNNEI. The V end lost 5 bases, the J end lost 1 base, and 8 bases lay between the germline ends. The CDR3 runs to 13 residues. In DNA form, the CDR3 reads TGTGCCAGCAGTCTTACAGGGAACACTGAAGCTTTCTTT. Protein: CASSLTGNTEAFF.

The rearrangement uses TRBV27 and TRBJ1-6; TRBD1 is a possible D gene (5 bases). This CDR3 contains 15 residues. V gave up 3 bases and J gave up 4 bases, with 10 bases separating them. Germline lookup yields CDR1 MNHEY and CDR2 SMNVEV (reference sequence). The CDR3: CASSFQGSYNSPLHF. For the CDR3, the DNA is TGTGCCAGCAGTTTTCAGGGCAGTTATAATTCACCCCTCCACTTT.

V usage is TRBV19 and J usage is TRBJ1-6, with D possibly being TRBD1 (6 bases). The CDR3 length is 14 residues. Trimming shortened V by 5 bases and J by 6 bases, and 11 bases separated the two germline ends. Germline CDR1 is LNHDA and CDR2 is SQIVND (reference sequence). CDR3 DNA: TGTGCCAGTAGTCCAGGACAGTTTAATTCACCCCTCCACTTT. This codes for CASSPGQFNSPLHF.

V and J are TRBV11-2 and TRBJ1-2, with D uncertain. V lost 4 bases and J 4 bases, leaving 4 bases between the germline ends. The CDR3 runs to 11 residues. Germline V gives CDR1 SGHAT, CDR2 FQNNGV. The CDR3 protein is CASSSSYGYTF. The CDR3 coding sequence is TGTGCCAGCAGCTCCAGCTATGGCTACACCTTC.

This rearrangement joins TRBV7-7 to TRBJ2-5; tentatively, D is TRBD1 (7 bases). CDR3 length equals 14 residues. V was pared by 5 bases and J by 4 bases, with 14 bases between. Looked up from germline, CDR1 is SSHAT and CDR2 is FNYEAQ (reference sequence). In nucleotides, the CDR3 is TGTGCCAGCAGCCGACAGGGTAGCGGAGAGACCCAGTACTTC. Protein: CASSRQGSGETQYF.

For the CDR3, the DNA is TGTGCCAGCAGCTTAGGTCCGAGGGGGGGTATCGGCGATCAGCCCCAGCATTTT. Protein product: CASSLGPRGGIGDQPQHF. This rearrangement joins TRBV7-6 to TRBJ1-5; D might be TRBD1 (6 bases). Germline V gene sequence: CDR1 SGHVS, CDR2 FNYEAQ. The CDR3 is 18 residues long. V shed 1 base and J shed 5 bases, with 21 bases lying between them.

The chain couples TRBV7-8 to TRBJ2-2; D is possibly TRBD1 (5 bases). Germline CDR1 and CDR2: SGHVS and FQNEAQ. Trimming removed 5 bases at V and 0 bases at J, with 13 bases between. The CDR3 runs 16 residues. The CDR3 sequence: CASSHRSHSNTGELFF. For the CDR3, the DNA is TGTGCCAGCAGCCACAGGTCACACTCGAACACCGGGGAGCTGTTTTTT.

The rearrangement uses TRBV18 and TRBJ2-1; D remains unclear. The ends were cut back, 2 bases at V and 1 base at J, with 9 bases in the middle. This CDR3 has 15 residues. Per germline, CDR1 KGHSH and CDR2 LQKENI. The CDR3 loop is CASSPKGLSYNEQFF. CDR3 DNA sequence: TGTGCCAGCTCACCAAAGGGCTTATCCTACAATGAGCAGTTCTTC.

This chain uses TRBV5-1 with TRBJ2-1; 11 bases map to TRBD2. Germline V CDR1 and CDR2: SGHRS, YFSETQ. The CDR3 has 16 amino acids. After removal of 3 bases from V and 4 bases from J, the junction contained 6 bases not matched to a gene. DNA of the CDR3: TGCGCCAGCAGCTCGGGACTAGCGGATTATTACAATGAGCAGTTCTTC. Protein: CASSSGLADYYNEQFF. The complete variable domain, with remaining parts taken from reference TRBV5-1 and TRBJ2-1, reads KAGVTQTPRYLIKTRGQQVTLSCSPISGHRSVSWYQQTPGQGLQFLFEYFSETQRNKGNFPGRFSGRQFSNSRSEMNVSTLELGDSALYLCASSSGLADYYNEQFFGPGTRLTVL.

The table lists this clone with many counts. The V gene is TRBV19, the J gene TRBJ1-1; D is perhaps TRBD1 (6 bases). Looked up from germline, CDR1 is LNHDA and CDR2 is SQIVND (reference sequence). The CDR3 is 14 residues long. Trimming took off 8 bases at V and 1 base at J, with 14 bases between the two ends. The CDR3 sequence is CASAREGGNTEAFF. The CDR3 DNA reads TGTGCCAGTGCCAGAGAGGGGGGGAACACTGAAGCTTTCTTT.

The genes are TRBV7-9 and TRBJ1-1; D remains unclear. Germline V CDR1 and CDR2: SEHNR, FQNEAQ (reference sequence). The CDR3 length is 10 residues. Trimming removed 7 bases at V and 12 bases at J, with 12 bases between. CDR3 sequence: CASTPLGTFF. Here the CDR3 DNA reads TGTGCCAGCACCCCCCTTGGGACTTTCTTT.

The rearrangement links TRBV6-4 to TRBJ1-2; the match to TRBD1 covers 12 bases. The V gene's germline CDR1 is MRHNA and CDR2 SNTAGT. The V gene end was trimmed by 5 bases and the J gene end by 8 bases; junction bases not matched to a gene: 6. The CDR3 is 14 residues long. The CDR3 bases are TGTGCCAGCAGTCCGGGACAGGGGGCACGGGGCTACACCTTC. Amino acid sequence: CASSPGQGARGYTF.

The V gene is TRBV5-1, the J gene TRBJ2-1; TRBD2 is a possible D gene (6 bases). This CDR3 is 13 amino acids long. V gave up 6 bases and J gave up 10 bases, with 17 bases separating them. Per the germline V gene, CDR1 is SGHRS and CDR2 is YFSETQ. The CDR3 is CASKGQGGVEQFF. The CDR3, as DNA: TGCGCCAGCAAGGGCCAGGGAGGCGTCGAGCAGTTCTTC.

The chain employs TRBV2 and TRBJ1-5; D might be TRBD1 (6 bases). This CDR3 region has 14 residues. The V and J ends lost 7 bases and 7 bases respectively, with 17 bases between them. Germline CDR1 is SNHLY and CDR2 is FYNNEI. The CDR3 sequence is CASTVYRANQPQHF. The CDR3 nucleotides are TGTGCCAGCACCGTATACAGGGCTAACCAGCCCCAGCATTTT.

V is TRBV6-5 and J is TRBJ1-2; 10 positions agree with TRBD1. CDR3 length: 15 residues. The germline V gene encodes CDR1 MNHEY and CDR2 SVGAGI. Trimming took 4 bases from V and 2 from J; bases not matched to a gene: 4. CDR3 residues: CASSFGGQGNYGYTF. CDR3 nucleotides: TGTGCCAGCAGTTTTGGGGGACAGGGGAACTATGGCTACACCTTC.

This clone was seen more than once but under ten times. The chain joins TRBV28 to TRBJ2-7; D not certain. Germline CDR1 reads MDHEN; CDR2 reads SYDVKM. The CDR3 sequence is 14 residues long. With 7 bases removed from V and 4 bases from J, the gap between germline ends came to 17 bases. DNA for the CDR3: TGTGCCAGCACCTATGGTGGTAGTTTATACGAGCAGTACTTC. It specifies CASTYGGSLYEQYF.

The chain couples TRBV19 to TRBJ2-1; D not certain. Germline CDR1 and CDR2: LNHDA and SQIVND (reference sequence). The CDR3 spans 14 residues. The germline V and J ends were trimmed by 1 base and 4 bases, with 8 bases remaining between them. The CDR3 bases are TGTGCCAGTAGTATAGGCCGGTCATACAATGAGCAGTTCTTC. This codes for CASSIGRSYNEQFF.

Only one count was recorded for this clone. The chain is built from TRBV3-1 (or the pseudogene TRBV3-2) and TRBJ1-3; D is unclear. The CDR3 covers 16 residues. V lost 0 bases and J lost 0, with 9 bases in between. The germline V gene has CDR1 LGHDT and CDR2 YNNKEL (reference sequence). The CDR3 coding sequence is TGTGCCAGCAGCCAAGATCGGGCGTACTCTGGAAACACCATATATTTT. Translated: CASSQDRAYSGNTIYF.

This clone was seen a few times. V usage is TRBV5-1 and J usage is TRBJ2-7; D is unresolved. This CDR3 region has 11 residues. V was trimmed by 5 bases and J by 4 bases, leaving 7 bases between them. CDR1 is SGHRS and CDR2 is YFSETQ in the germline V gene. The DNA of the CDR3 is TGCGCCAGCAGAAGAGAATACGAGCAGTACTTC. Encoded protein: CASRREYEQYF.

V gene TRBV7-3 combines with J gene TRBJ2-5, with D possibly matching TRBD2 (6 bases). Germline V CDR1 and CDR2: SGHTA, FQGTGA. This CDR3 region has 14 residues. Trimming left V 5 bases short and J 4 bases short, with 14 bases between. The CDR3 sequence: CASSRSGGRETQYF. DNA for the CDR3: TGTGCCAGCAGCCGTAGCGGTGGGCGAGAGACCCAGTACTTC.

The V gene is TRBV6-5, the J gene TRBJ2-7, with unresolved D. The CDR3 runs 16 residues. Germline CDR1 reads MNHEY; CDR2 reads SVGAGI. V was pared by 0 bases and J by 2 bases, with 14 bases between. CDR3 DNA: TGTGCCAGCAGTTACTCATTTATGACGGAAACCTACGAGCAGTACTTC. Protein: CASSYSFMTETYEQYF.